This TCR beta chain was captured in a study of blood T cell repertoires in COVID-19. CDR3 size: 14 residues. Germline V gives CDR1 SEHNR, CDR2 FQNEAQ (reference sequence). The V end lost 2 bases, the J end lost 4 bases, and 11 bases lay between the germline ends. Clones were sequenced by immunoSEQ multiplex PCR, and TCRdb holds only the in-frame ones, with some missing. The repertoire has a few hundred thousand clones, about four fifths of them found once; the top ten carry over 4.5%. What the recovered Cohort 3 donors had was two negative PCRs, clearance, or symptom resolution. The specimen was PBMCs or T cells enriched from blood (not recorded which). V usage is TRBV7-9 and J usage is TRBJ1-1, with D perhaps matching TRBD1 (6 bases). The receptor's source is a woman aged 45-65 years who had recovered from COVID-19. CDR3 residues: CASSLSGDITEAFF. Written as DNA, the CDR3 is TGTGCCAGCAGCTTATCTGGGGACATCACTGAAGCTTTCTTT.